Reported below is one TCR beta chain. Among the donors, all were healthy bone marrow donors. It was with 60 Vbeta and 13 Jbeta primers that the PCR ran. Here immunoSEQ multiplex PCR was the method, and the copy in TCRdb shows in-frame clones only, minus some. This sample has 95,000 to 130,000 clones, with about 59% found just once. Germline values: CDR1 SGHVS, CDR2 FQNEAQ. Germline trimming cut 4 bases from V and 4 bases from J; bases unmatched to any gene: 10. The CDR3 runs to 16 residues. This sample stems from a study of cytomegalovirus exposure and HLA in healthy donors. The chain has TRBV7-8 and TRBJ1-5; TRBD1 matches 7 bases. The source material was PBMCs. This clonotype was sampled from a woman aged 40 to 50 in good health and CMV-seropositive. The CDR3 reads CASSSYRGEGNQPQHF. The CDR3, as DNA: TGTGCCAGCAGCTCCTACAGGGGAGAGGGGAATCAGCCCCAGCATTTT.